These 30 T cell receptor beta chains were sequenced from one sample in a study of neurological immune-mediated disorders (dated by TCRdb to the late 2010s). Library preparation used 5' RACE. Sequencing took place on an Illumina HiSeq 2500. TCRdb handled the public reads itself, with Q25 trimming in fastp and clone calling in MiXCR, and kept productive beta chains. CDR3 protein sequences are deduplicated, and each keeps its most common genes and DNA. The sample profile shows tens of thousands of distinct CDR3 sequences; 2.5% to 3% of them were found once. 1.1% of the sample comes from the top ten. The sample taken for sequencing was PBMCs. The receptor source for this set is a woman aged 25 to 39 with multiple sclerosis.

This clonotype was seen many times. V usage is TRBV7-2 and J usage is TRBJ2-7, with D possibly matching TRBD1 (5 bases). Deletions cut 3 bases from V and 6 bases from J, with 6 bases between. The CDR3 runs to 11 residues. The germline gives CDR1 SGHTA, CDR2 FQGNSA. In nucleotides, the CDR3 is TGTGCCAGCAGCTTGGGGCGCGAGCAGTACTTC. It translates to CASSLGREQYF.

This clonotype showed up many times. The V and J genes are TRBV10-3 and TRBJ1-2; TRBD1 agrees at 7 bases. The CDR3 has 14 amino acids. Germline assignment: CDR1 ENHRY and CDR2 SYGVKD. The trim removed 5 bases at V and 6 bases at J, leaving 9 bases unmatched. CDR3 nucleotides: TGTGCCATCAGTAGTCCAGGACAGGACAATGGCTACACCTTC. Translation: CAISSPGQDNGYTF.

This clonotype has ten or more counts. This chain connects TRBV5-1 to TRBJ2-7, with a weak D call TRBD1 (5 bases). Germline assignment: CDR1 SGHRS and CDR2 YFSETQ. The V end was cut by 1 base, the J end by 4 bases, with 12 bases between. This CDR3 spans 14 amino acids. The CDR3 region is CASSLWGSVYEQYF. DNA for the CDR3: TGCGCCAGCAGCTTGTGGGGCTCAGTTTACGAGCAGTACTTC.

This clonotype was recorded at least ten times. This chain links TRBV12-3 or TRBV12-4 with TRBJ1-4, with D unclear. Trimming took 4 bases from V and 7 from J, leaving 16 bases between them. The CDR3 covers 15 residues. In nucleotides, the CDR3 is TGTGCCAGCAGTTCTCAGACTCAAGGCAGTGAAAAACTGTTTTTT. Amino acids: CASSSQTQGSEKLFF.

This clonotype appeared once. At one of its ends the junction is not consistent with the germline gene, which may arise from a read error. This sequence joins TRBV7-7 and TRBJ2-1, with 8 bases that match TRBD2. CDR3 size: 13 residues. The germline V gene encodes CDR1 SSHAT and CDR2 FNYEAQ (reference sequence). This CDR3 reads CASSLGTSNEQFF. DNA of the CDR3: TGTGCTAGCAGCTTAGGGACTAGCAATGAGCAGTTCTTC.

This clonotype was observed at least ten times. The V gene is TRBV10-2, the J gene TRBJ1-5; D uncertain. The CDR3 spans 14 residues. Looked up from germline, CDR1 is WSHSY and CDR2 is SAAADI. V shed 4 bases and J shed 4 bases, with 11 bases lying between them. The CDR3 protein is CASSGSGPNQPQHF. Written as DNA, the CDR3 is TGCGCCAGCAGTGGATCGGGTCCTAATCAGCCCCAGCATTTT.

This clonotype came up many times. CDR3 nucleotide sequence: TGCGCCAGCAGCGACGGCGAAGGATTTAGCGGGGACCGGGAGCTGTTTTTT. Protein product: CASSDGEGFSGDRELFF. The chain recombines TRBV5-1 with TRBJ2-2; TRBD2 matches 8 bases. Trimming took 4 bases from V and 9 from J; bases not matched to a gene: 17. Germline V gene lookup returns CDR1 SGHRS and CDR2 YFSETQ. The CDR3 has 17 amino acids.

This clonotype turned up a few times. A read error may be the cause here, since a much bigger clone is one base away. The chain carries TRBV9 and TRBJ1-6, with unresolved D. Germline assignment: CDR1 SGDLS and CDR2 YYNGEE. CDR3 length: 13 amino acids. The CDR3 DNA sequence: TGTGCCAGCAGCGGTTCCGGTAATTCACACCTCCACTTT. This codes for CASSGSGNSHLHF. The full variable domain, in which reference TRBV9 and TRBJ1-6 provide the parts outside the CDR3, is DSGVTQTPKHLITATGQRVTLRCSPRSGDLSVYWYQQSLDQGLQFLIQYYNGEERAKGNILERFSAQQFPDLHSELNLSSLELGDSALYFCASSGSGNSHLHFGNGTRLTVT.

Remarks on this clonotype: A junction boundary mismatches the germline segment, possibly from a read error. The rearrangement joins TRBV3-1 to TRBJ2-6; perhaps TRBD1 as D (5 bases). The CDR3 runs 15 residues. The germline V gene encodes CDR1 LGHDT and CDR2 YNNKEL (reference sequence). CDR3 DNA sequence: TGTGCCAGCAACCAAGACTTCTCTGGGGCCAAAGTCCTGACTTTC. This translates into CASNQDFSGAKVLTF.

This clonotype was counted ten times or more. The chain uses TRBV20-1 and TRBJ1-3; tentative D call: TRBD1 (6 bases). V was trimmed by 7 bases and J by 2 bases, leaving 9 bases between them. The CDR3 length is 12 residues. In germline, CDR1 is DFQATT, CDR2 SNEGSKA (reference sequence). CDR3 in amino acids: CSGEGAGNTIYF. CDR3 DNA: TGCAGTGGGGAGGGGGCTGGAAACACCATATATTTT.

This clonotype was seen at least ten times. The V call is TRBV5-1, the J call TRBJ1-1, with D perhaps TRBD1 (6 bases). The V gene lost 7 bases and the J gene lost 3 bases, with 10 bases spanning the gap. Germline V gene data show CDR1 as SGHRS and CDR2 as YFSETQ. The CDR3 loop spans 12 amino acids. DNA of the CDR3: TGCGCCAGCGGGGGGGCAGACACTGAAGCTTTCTTT. Translating gives CASGGADTEAFF.

The sample holds many counts of this clonotype. This rearrangement joins TRBV6-5 to TRBJ1-2; the D is unclear. V was pared by 4 bases and J by 4 bases, with 16 bases between. This CDR3 comprises 15 residues. From germline, CDR1 is MNHEY and CDR2 SVGAGI. The CDR3 DNA is TGTGCCAGCAGTTCCGACTCGAAGATGGGCTATGGCTACACCTTC. It codes for CASSSDSKMGYGYTF.

In this sample, this clonotype turned up many times. The rearrangement joins TRBV14 to TRBJ2-3, with unresolved D. Germline V gene data show CDR1 as SGHDN and CDR2 as FVKESK. Trimming shortened V by 0 bases and J by 6 bases, and 7 bases separated the two germline ends. The CDR3 consists of 13 residues. The CDR3 nucleotides are TGTGCCAGCAGCCAAGATTACCCGGATACGCAGTATTTT. Its protein product is CASSQDYPDTQYF.

The chain uses TRBV19 and TRBJ1-1; D gene uncertain. CDR3 length: 11 amino acids. V was pared by 9 bases and J by 0 bases, with 5 bases between. Germline V gives CDR1 LNHDA, CDR2 SQIVND (reference sequence). The CDR3 coding sequence is TGTGCCAGCCTTTTGAACACTGAAGCTTTCTTT. Protein: CASLLNTEAFF.

This clonotype was observed many times. The chain joins TRBV7-9 to TRBJ2-2; D is undetermined. Trimming pared 0 bases from V and 2 bases from J, leaving 4 bases between. Germline V gives CDR1 SEHNR, CDR2 FQNEAQ (reference sequence). The CDR3 length is 14 residues. CDR3 in DNA: TGTGCCAGCAGCTTAGCACTAAACACCGGGGAGCTGTTTTTT. This sequence encodes CASSLALNTGELFF.

Ten or more counts support this clonotype. The CDR3 DNA follows: TGTGCCAGCAGGCCGTATCATTCACTAGCGGGAGGGCCGGATACGCAGTATTTT. It codes for CASRPYHSLAGGPDTQYF. V gene TRBV7-2 combines with J gene TRBJ2-3, with TRBD2 matching 13 bases. With V trimmed by 6 bases and J by 6 bases, 15 bases remained unmatched. CDR3 length: 18 amino acids. Germline values: CDR1 SGHTA, CDR2 FQGNSA. The variable domain in full, with the rest retrieved from reference TRBV7-2 and TRBJ2-3, is GAGVSQSPSNKVTEKGKDVELRCDPISGHTALYWYRQSLGQGLEFLIYFQGNSAPDKSGLPSDRFSAERTGGSVSTLTIQRTQQEDSAVYLCASRPYHSLAGGPDTQYFGPGTRLTVL.

This clonotype was recorded many times. The CDR3 nucleotides read TGTGCCAGCAGCGTAGCTCTAGCGGGAGGGCTCACAGATACGCAGTATTTT. Translating gives CASSVALAGGLTDTQYF. V is TRBV9 and J is TRBJ2-3, with 12 bases matching TRBD2. The CDR3 consists of 17 residues. V trimming: 0 bases; J trimming: 2 bases; junction bases outside the gene matches: 4. Germline CDR1 and CDR2: SGDLS and YYNGEE.

This clonotype was detected many times. This sequence joins TRBV7-3 and TRBJ2-1; unclear D gene. With 2 bases removed from V and 0 bases from J, the gap between germline ends came to 8 bases. Germline assignment: CDR1 SGHTA and CDR2 FQGTGA. The CDR3 is 15 amino acids. The CDR3 reads CASSLQVSSYNEQFF. The CDR3 DNA is TGTGCCAGCAGCTTACAGGTTAGCTCCTACAATGAGCAGTTCTTC.

This clonotype has a count of ten or more. The genes are TRBV4-3 and TRBJ2-7; D possibly corresponds to TRBD1 (6 bases). The CDR3 is 16 amino acids. Trimming left V 0 bases short and J 4 bases short, with 16 bases between. Germline CDR1 is LGHNA and CDR2 is YSLEER. This CDR3 reads CASSQDSQGQGYEQYF. The CDR3 DNA is TGCGCCAGCAGCCAAGATTCACAGGGTCAGGGGTACGAGCAGTACTTC.

This clonotype occurred many times. The rearrangement uses TRBV7-9 and TRBJ2-1; D perhaps matches TRBD2 (6 bases). The germline V and J ends were trimmed by 3 bases and 6 bases, with 9 bases remaining between them. Germline values: CDR1 SEHNR, CDR2 FQNEAQ (reference sequence). This CDR3 has 13 amino acids. This CDR3 reads CASSLTSFNEQFF. The CDR3, as DNA: TGTGCCAGCAGCTTGACTAGTTTCAATGAGCAGTTCTTC.

The table lists this clonotype with many counts. This rearrangement joins TRBV12-3 or TRBV12-4 to TRBJ1-1; the D is unclear. V lost 8 bases, J lost 3 bases, and 13 bases lay in between. The CDR3 loop spans 13 amino acids. The CDR3 DNA follows: TGTGCCAGCCGTAGGTTTGAAGACACTGAAGCTTTCTTT. Translated: CASRRFEDTEAFF.

This clonotype was counted many times. CDR3 region: CSARDSRETLSEQFF. CDR3 nucleotides: TGCAGTGCTAGAGATTCCCGGGAGACATTGAGTGAGCAGTTCTTC. The gene calls are TRBV20-1 and TRBJ2-1; possible D gene TRBD2, 6 bases. The CDR3 is made up of 15 amino acids. CDR1 and CDR2 (germline): DFQATT, SNEGSKA (reference sequence). The germline V and J ends were trimmed by 0 bases and 9 bases, with 18 bases remaining between them.

The table lists this clonotype with many counts. This chain links TRBV7-9 with TRBJ2-3, with D perhaps assigned TRBD1 or TRBD2 (6 bases each). The CDR3 contains 16 residues. Germline-derived CDR1 and CDR2 are SEHNR and FQNEAQ (reference sequence). V was shortened by 4 bases and J by 0 bases, with 14 bases between the two germline ends. The CDR3 loop reads CASSWGGTPSTDTQYF. Here the CDR3 DNA reads TGTGCCAGCAGCTGGGGCGGGACACCGAGCACAGATACGCAGTATTTT.

This clonotype was recorded at least ten times. The genes are TRBV19 and TRBJ1-5; possible D gene TRBD1, 5 bases. This CDR3 comprises 16 residues. Trimming took 2 bases from V and 2 from J, leaving 13 bases between them. The germline V gene has CDR1 LNHDA and CDR2 SQIVND (reference sequence). CDR3 nucleotide sequence: TGTGCCAGTAGTATAATCTCCCAGGGACGCAATCAGCCCCAGCATTTT. It translates to CASSIISQGRNQPQHF. Full variable domain (missing parts from reference TRBV19 and TRBJ1-5): DGGITQSPKYLFRKEGQNVTLSCEQNLNHDAMYWYRQDPGQGLRLIYYSQIVNDFQKGDIAEGYSVSREKKESFPLTVTSAQKNPTAFYLCASSIISQGRNQPQHFGDGTRLSIL.

This clonotype was seen many times. The CDR3 protein is CASSVGDRNYEQFF. The CDR3 nucleotides read TGTGCCAGCAGCGTAGGGGACAGGAACTATGAGCAGTTCTTC. V and J are TRBV9 and TRBJ2-1, with 8 bases that match TRBD1. The V and J ends lost 0 bases and 8 bases, in that order; junction bases with no gene match: 4. This CDR3 is 14 amino acids long. Germline assignment: CDR1 SGDLS and CDR2 YYNGEE.

This clonotype was seen ten or more times. CDR3 loop: CASSSQSGGGWYF. CDR3 bases: TGTGCCAGCAGCTCCCAATCAGGGGGAGGGTGGTATTTT. The rearrangement uses TRBV7-2 and TRBJ2-3; perhaps D is TRBD1 or TRBD2 (7 bases each). Germline V gene lookup returns CDR1 SGHTA and CDR2 FQGNSA. This CDR3 is 13 amino acids long. V was pared by 4 bases and J by 14 bases, with 19 bases between.

This clonotype was detected only a few times. Just one base apart from a much larger clone, this may be a read error. V gene TRBV20-1 combines with J gene TRBJ2-5; D uncertain. The germline V gene encodes CDR1 DFQATT and CDR2 SNEGSKA (reference sequence). This CDR3 spans 15 amino acids. The CDR3 bases are TGCAGTGCTAGAGATATAAGCGCTATACAAGAGAACCAGTACTTC. Translating gives CSARDISAIQENQYF.

In this sample, this clonotype turned up many times. This rearrangement joins TRBV6-2 or TRBV6-3 to TRBJ1-1; D may be TRBD1 (5 bases). The length of the CDR3 is 15 residues. The germline gives CDR1 MNHEY, CDR2 SVGEGT. The V end was cut by 4 bases, the J end by 0 bases, with 12 bases between. CDR3 nucleotide sequence: TGTGCCAGCAGTTCCGGTCAGGGAGTGAACACTGAAGCTTTCTTT. Encoded protein: CASSSGQGVNTEAFF.

This clonotype showed up many times. This sequence joins TRBV7-7 and TRBJ2-1; TRBD2 aligns across 7 bases. The CDR3 loop spans 14 amino acids. Germline-derived CDR1 and CDR2 are SSHAT and FNYEAQ (reference sequence). Losses at the gene ends were 1 base for V and 6 bases for J; bases not matched to a gene: 3. As DNA, the CDR3 is TGTGCCAGCAGCTTAGGAGCGGGACTCAATGAGCAGTTCTTC. As protein: CASSLGAGLNEQFF.

This clonotype was seen only a few times. A much more abundant neighbour one base away suggests this may be a read error. J is TRBJ2-1 and V is TRBV11-2; tentative D call: TRBD2 (6 bases). Germline CDR1 and CDR2: SGHAT and FQNNGV. This CDR3 comprises 15 residues. CDR3 nucleotides: TGTGCCAGCAGCCTGGGACTCCCATCGAGCAATGCGCAGTTCTTC. This codes for CASSLGLPSSNAQFF.